The 21 T cell receptor beta chains given below trace back to one sample, sequenced in a study of cytomegalovirus exposure and HLA in healthy donors. The PCR used 60 Vbeta and 13 Jbeta primers. TCRdb keeps only in-frame clones here, not all; method: immunoSEQ multiplex PCR. The repertoire holds over 150,000 clones, with roughly 70% as singletons. The sequenced sample consisted of PBMCs. The receptor source for this set is a woman aged 18-35 years in good health and CMV-seropositive.

J is TRBJ2-5 and V is TRBV19; a possible D gene is TRBD2 (5 bases). V shed 5 bases and J shed 2 bases, with 18 bases lying between them. Germline assignment: CDR1 LNHDA and CDR2 SQIVND (reference sequence). The CDR3 spans 16 residues. CDR3 amino acids: CASSPRADNLQETQYF. The CDR3 region has the DNA TGTGCCAGTAGTCCCCGAGCGGATAACCTTCAAGAGACCCAGTACTTC.

The table lists this clone with a few counts. This sequence joins TRBV4-2 and TRBJ1-2; 7 bases are shared with TRBD1. V shed 3 bases and J 3 bases; nucleotides not matched to a gene: 10. This CDR3 spans 16 amino acids. The germline gives CDR1 LGHNA, CDR2 YNFKEQ. The CDR3 coding sequence is TGTGCCAGCAGCCAGAGTGTGACAGGGTCGGACTATGGCTACACCTTC. It encodes CASSQSVTGSDYGYTF.

The chain has TRBV5-1 and TRBJ2-3; 10 bases match TRBD1. Germline loops: CDR1 SGHRS, CDR2 YFSETQ. V trimming: 9 bases; J trimming: 5 bases; junction bases outside the gene matches: 6. This CDR3 has 13 residues. The CDR3 sequence: CATTGDRGDTQYF. In DNA form, the CDR3 reads TGCGCCACTACTGGGGACAGGGGAGATACGCAGTATTTT.

The V call is TRBV2, the J call TRBJ2-3, with D possibly matching TRBD1 (5 bases). Germline V CDR1 and CDR2: SNHLY, FYNNEI. V was pared by 9 bases and J by 1 base, with 11 bases between. This CDR3 is 13 amino acids long. In DNA form, the CDR3 reads TGTGCCAGACGGACATGGGGCACAGATACGCAGTATTTT. Residues: CARRTWGTDTQYF. The variable domain in full, with the rest retrieved from reference TRBV2 and TRBJ2-3, is EPEVTQTPSHQVTQMGQEVILRCVPISNHLYFYWYRQILGQKVEFLVSFYNNEISEKSEIFDDQFSVERPDGSNFTLKIRSTKLEDSAMYFCARRTWGTDTQYFGPGTRLTVL.

The rearrangement links TRBV7-2 to TRBJ1-1; D is uncertain. V was shortened by 5 bases and J by 11 bases, with 18 bases between the two germline ends. CDR1 SGHTA and CDR2 FQGNSA come from the germline V gene. This CDR3 comprises 13 residues. CDR3 sequence (DNA): TGTGCCAGCAGCCCCACCCGAGACAATGGGGCTTTCTTT. This encodes CASSPTRDNGAFF.

The rearrangement links TRBV7-2 to TRBJ2-4, with a possible D match to TRBD1 (5 bases). The V and J ends lost 1 base and 6 bases respectively, with 16 bases between them. The CDR3 length is 16 residues. Germline V gene sequence: CDR1 SGHTA, CDR2 FQGNSA. The CDR3 here is CASSLVSRGSGNIQYF. CDR3 nucleotides: TGTGCCAGCAGCTTAGTCTCAAGGGGTTCGGGAAACATTCAGTACTTC.

The V call is TRBV5-1, the J call TRBJ2-2; TRBD1 is a possible D gene (5 bases). CDR1 and CDR2 from the germline V gene are SGHRS and YFSETQ. Trimming removed 4 bases at V and 0 bases at J, with 13 bases between. The CDR3 is made up of 16 amino acids. CDR3 nucleotide sequence: TGCGCCAGCAGCCAAAGGGCAGGGACGAACACCGGGGAGCTGTTTTTT. Its protein is CASSQRAGTNTGELFF. Full variable domain (remainder filled in from reference TRBV5-1 and TRBJ2-2): KAGVTQTPRYLIKTRGQQVTLSCSPISGHRSVSWYQQTPGQGLQFLFEYFSETQRNKGNFPGRFSGRQFSNSRSEMNVSTLELGDSALYLCASSQRAGTNTGELFFGEGSRLTVL.

The gene calls are TRBV23-1 and TRBJ2-1, with 7 bases matching TRBD1. TRBV23-1 has ORF status, its function being uncertain. The CDR3 extends over 14 amino acids. V trimming: 9 bases; J trimming: 3 bases; junction bases outside the gene matches: 8. CDR3 sequence (DNA): TGCGCCAGATGGGGCAGGGGGTACTACAATGAGCAGTTCTTC. Amino acid sequence: CARWGRGYYNEQFF.

This clone was recorded once. The V and J genes are TRBV19 and TRBJ2-5; 13 positions match TRBD2. Germline values: CDR1 LNHDA, CDR2 SQIVND (reference sequence). V trimming: 7 bases; J trimming: 4 bases; junction bases outside the gene matches: 6. CDR3 length: 15 amino acids. The chain's CDR3 is CASTLAGGPGETQYF. The CDR3 DNA reads TGTGCCAGTACACTAGCGGGGGGGCCGGGAGAGACCCAGTACTTC.

DNA of the CDR3: TGCGCCAGCAGCCTCGGGAGGGGTCAGCCCCAGCATTTT. It specifies CASSLGRGQPQHF. The rearrangement uses TRBV4-3 and TRBJ1-5, with D tentatively TRBD1 (5 bases). The CDR3 contains 13 residues. V was cut by 4 bases and J by 6 bases, with 10 bases left in between. From germline, CDR1 is LGHNA and CDR2 YSLEER.

This rearrangement joins TRBV19 to TRBJ2-1; maybe TRBD2 (5 bases). Deletions cut 0 bases from V and 9 bases from J, with 24 bases between. Germline V gene sequence: CDR1 LNHDA, CDR2 SQIVND (reference sequence). The CDR3 runs to 18 residues. The chain's CDR3 is CASSIDVITREKGGEQFF. CDR3 sequence (DNA): TGTGCCAGTAGTATAGATGTAATTACGAGGGAGAAGGGCGGTGAGCAGTTCTTC.

This sequence joins TRBV2 and TRBJ2-1; D uncertain. The CDR3 covers 14 residues. Germline lookup yields CDR1 SNHLY and CDR2 FYNNEI. Trimming took 7 bases from V and 2 from J, leaving 12 bases between them. The DNA of the CDR3 is TGTGCCAGCAAGCAGACACCGGCCTACAATGAGCAGTTCTTC. Translation: CASKQTPAYNEQFF.

The rearrangement links TRBV5-5 to TRBJ2-7, with D possibly TRBD1 on 5 matching bases. The CDR3 consists of 14 residues. V lost 0 bases to trimming and J lost 2 bases, with 9 bases between them. Germline assignment: CDR1 SGHKS and CDR2 YYEKEE (reference sequence). The CDR3 loop is CASSLVAGTYEQYF. The CDR3 nucleotides read TGTGCCAGCAGCTTGGTCGCAGGGACCTACGAGCAGTACTTC.

This chain connects TRBV28 to TRBJ1-1, with 9 bases aligning to TRBD1. CDR1 and CDR2 (germline): MDHEN, SYDVKM. CDR3 length equals 14 residues. Trimming removed 4 bases from V and 4 bases from J; junction bases left unmatched: 4. CDR3 sequence: CASSSGQGSTEAFF. The CDR3, as DNA: TGTGCCAGCAGTTCGGGACAGGGAAGCACTGAAGCTTTCTTT.

This clone was seen a few times. The chain combines TRBV2 with TRBJ2-4; 7 bases fit TRBD1. The CDR3 length is 12 residues. The germline V gene has CDR1 SNHLY and CDR2 FYNNEI. V lost 6 bases and J lost 15; bases outside the gene matches: 11. The CDR3 protein is CASSRQGEMGYF. CDR3 nucleotides: TGTGCCAGCAGCCGACAGGGCGAGATGGGGTACTTC. Full variable domain (missing parts from reference TRBV2 and TRBJ2-4): EPEVTQTPSHQVTQMGQEVILRCVPISNHLYFYWYRQILGQKVEFLVSFYNNEISEKSEIFDDQFSVERPDGSNFTLKIRSTKLEDSAMYFCASSRQGEMGYFGAGTRLSVL.

V is TRBV19 and J is TRBJ1-2, with D perhaps matching TRBD1 (6 bases). Germline-derived CDR1 and CDR2 are LNHDA and SQIVND (reference sequence). This CDR3 spans 15 amino acids. V lost 6 bases, J lost 0 bases, and 14 bases lay in between. The CDR3 region is CASSTGFQANYGYTF. The CDR3 region has the DNA TGTGCCAGTAGCACAGGGTTCCAAGCTAACTATGGCTACACCTTC.

The CDR3: CASSQGGGTGLAPNQPQHF. CDR3 DNA sequence: TGCGCCAGCAGCCAAGGGGGGGGGACAGGGTTGGCCCCCAATCAGCCCCAGCATTTT. The chain links TRBV4-1 to TRBJ1-5; 9 bases line up with TRBD1. The V gene's germline CDR1 is MGHRA and CDR2 YSYEKL. The CDR3 is made up of 19 amino acids. Germline trimming cut 1 base from V and 3 bases from J; bases unmatched to any gene: 13.

The chain employs TRBV5-4 and TRBJ1-1, with D possibly being TRBD1 (6 bases). CDR3 length: 16 residues. Germline V gene lookup returns CDR1 SGHNT and CDR2 YYREEE (reference sequence). V was cut by 5 bases and J by 4 bases, with 21 bases left in between. The CDR3: CASRIAGGAGVTEAFF. The CDR3 DNA reads TGTGCCAGCAGGATTGCCGGGGGGGCCGGGGTCACTGAAGCTTTCTTT.

This clone came up a few times. This chain links TRBV5-5 with TRBJ2-7; 9 bases agree with TRBD1. The V gene's germline CDR1 is SGHKS and CDR2 YYEKEE (reference sequence). The CDR3 spans 15 residues. Unmatched junction bases numbered 3, after V lost 0 bases and J lost 2 bases. This CDR3 reads CASSLAGTGTYEQYF. In DNA, the CDR3 is TGTGCCAGCAGCTTGGCAGGGACAGGGACCTACGAGCAGTACTTC.

Only a few counts were recorded for this clone. This chain links TRBV6-1 with TRBJ1-5, with 7 bases matching TRBD1. From germline, CDR1 is MNHNS and CDR2 SASEGT. The V gene end was trimmed by 0 bases and the J gene end by 2 bases; junction bases not matched to a gene: 13. This CDR3 has 19 amino acids. CDR3 sequence reads: CASSEAIRGGESGNQPQHF. CDR3 nucleotides: TGTGCCAGCAGTGAAGCAATACGAGGGGGCGAAAGCGGCAATCAGCCCCAGCATTTT.

The chain carries TRBV4-3 and TRBJ2-1; maybe TRBD1 (6 bases). Germline assignment: CDR1 LGHNA and CDR2 YSLEER. The V gene lost 3 bases and the J gene lost 3 bases, with 15 bases spanning the gap. The CDR3 is 16 amino acids. DNA of the CDR3: TGCGCCAGCAGCCACTGGGGACACCGACTCTACAATGAGCAGTTCTTC. Its translation: CASSHWGHRLYNEQFF.